The clone carrying this T cell receptor beta chain came up many times. The antigen is unknown. This specimen comes from a study of CD8+CD57+ T cells in acquired aplastic anemia. Between the trimmed V and J ends, which lost 3 bases and 4 bases, there was a span of 14 bases. Germline-derived CDR1 and CDR2 are SGDLS and YYNGEE. The CDR3 covers 16 residues. Patients included in sequencing had previously demonstrated CD8+CD57+ cell expansion by flow cytometry. Template material for TCR beta VDJ and CDR3 profiling consisted of genomic DNA. TCRdb ran MiXCR on the reads and lists one entry per CDR3 protein. The table records under 500,000 distinct CDR3 sequences, roughly 34% of them present only once. Study-wide points: Patients and controls shared 25 to 35 CD8+ CDR3 sequences, which appeared highly expressed in patients and within their immunodominant clones.

The chain links TRBV9 to TRBJ1-6, with a weak D call TRBD1 (5 bases). This receptor was obtained from a human donor with aplastic anemia. Sequences were obtained from sorted CD4+, CD8+, or CD8+CD57+ T cells (not recorded which) from PBMCs. The CDR3 DNA follows: TGTGCCAGCAGCGCGGATTCGGCAGGGTATAATTCACCCCTCCACTTT. Its translation: CASSADSAGYNSPLHF.